This T cell receptor (beta chain) was sequenced for a study of cytomegalovirus exposure and HLA in healthy donors. Study-level findings and limits: Both high specificity and high sensitivity reportedly marked the classifier's diagnosis of cytomegalovirus status. A later analysis associated around 17,000 TCR beta sequences with HLA alleles at a 0.05 false discovery rate.

Healthy bone marrow donors supplied every sample. Of note for this clone: The antigen is undetermined.

PCR was performed using 60 Vbeta and 13 Jbeta primers. Assay used: immunoSEQ multiplex PCR; TCRdb lists only in-frame clones, some missing. This table has about 140,000 clones, 73% appearing once. Per germline, CDR1 LGHNA and CDR2 YSLEER. CDR3 length: 14 residues. V gave up 0 bases and J gave up 6 bases, with 10 bases separating them. This sequence was found in a woman between 35 and 50 years old in good health and CMV-seronegative. The chain is built from TRBV4-3 and TRBJ2-3; D is uncertain. The sample consisted of PBMCs. The CDR3: CASSQDKSSDTQYF. The CDR3 bases are TGCGCCAGCAGCCAAGATAAATCGTCGGATACGCAGTATTTT.